The entry that follows covers one TCR beta chain sequence. Ages ranged from roughly 18 to 100 years, with residence in around 24 US areas. Two consecutive negative NP/OP PCR tests, clearance, or resolved symptoms defined Cohort 3 recovery. This entry comes from a study of blood T cell repertoires in COVID-19. Study context: T cells, B-cell-depleted T cells, or PBMCs provided the cDNA or gDNA that served as material.

Germline V gene sequence: CDR1 SNHLY, CDR2 FYNNEI. Trimming took 6 bases from V and 6 from J, leaving 14 bases between them. The CDR3 contains 14 residues. The protocol was immunoSEQ multiplex PCR, while the TCRdb copy is restricted to in-frame clones and leaves out a portion. This table has roughly 450,000 clones, about 90% appearing once. Sequencing was done on a sample of PBMCs or T cells enriched from blood (not recorded which). The chain uses TRBV2 and TRBJ1-4; the D gene is possibly TRBD1 (5 bases). The clonotype originates from a man younger than 35 who had recovered from COVID-19. Here the CDR3 DNA reads TGTGCCAGCAGGGGGGGTGGCTGGGATGAAAAACTGTTTTTT. It encodes CASRGGGWDEKLFF.